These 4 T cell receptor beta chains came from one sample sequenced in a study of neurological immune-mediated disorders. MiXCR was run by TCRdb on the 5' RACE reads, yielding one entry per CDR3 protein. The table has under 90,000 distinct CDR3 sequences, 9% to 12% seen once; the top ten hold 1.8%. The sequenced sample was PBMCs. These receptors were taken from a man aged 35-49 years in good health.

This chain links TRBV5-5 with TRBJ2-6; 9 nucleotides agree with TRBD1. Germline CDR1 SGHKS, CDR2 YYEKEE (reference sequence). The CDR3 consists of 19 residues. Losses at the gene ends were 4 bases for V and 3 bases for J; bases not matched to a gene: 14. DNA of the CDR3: TGTGCCAGCAGCCCATCCCCGGGACAGGGTTATGATGGGGCCAACGTCCTGACTTTC. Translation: CASSPSPGQGYDGANVLTF. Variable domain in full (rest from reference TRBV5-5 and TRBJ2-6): DAGVTQSPTHLIKTRGQQVTLRCSPISGHKSVSWYQQVLGQGPQFIFQYYEKEERGRGNFPDRFSARQFPNYSSELNVNALLLGDSALYLCASSPSPGQGYDGANVLTFGAGSRLTVL.

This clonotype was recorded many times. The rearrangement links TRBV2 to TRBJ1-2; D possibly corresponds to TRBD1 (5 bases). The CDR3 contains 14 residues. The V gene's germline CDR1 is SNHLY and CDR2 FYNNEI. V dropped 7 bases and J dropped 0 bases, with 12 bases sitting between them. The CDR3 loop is CASIGGRTNYGYTF. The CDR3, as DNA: TGTGCCAGCATCGGGGGGAGGACTAACTATGGCTACACCTTC. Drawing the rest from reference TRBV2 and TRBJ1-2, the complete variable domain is EPEVTQTPSHQVTQMGQEVILRCVPISNHLYFYWYRQILGQKVEFLVSFYNNEISEKSEIFDDQFSVERPDGSNFTLKIRSTKLEDSAMYFCASIGGRTNYGYTFGSGTRLTVV.

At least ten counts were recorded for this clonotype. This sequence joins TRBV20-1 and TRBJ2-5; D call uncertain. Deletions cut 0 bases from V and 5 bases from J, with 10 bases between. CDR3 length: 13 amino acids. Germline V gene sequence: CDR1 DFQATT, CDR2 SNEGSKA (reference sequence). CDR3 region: CSAREPPRETQYF. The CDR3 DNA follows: TGCAGTGCTAGAGAACCTCCGCGGGAGACCCAGTACTTC.

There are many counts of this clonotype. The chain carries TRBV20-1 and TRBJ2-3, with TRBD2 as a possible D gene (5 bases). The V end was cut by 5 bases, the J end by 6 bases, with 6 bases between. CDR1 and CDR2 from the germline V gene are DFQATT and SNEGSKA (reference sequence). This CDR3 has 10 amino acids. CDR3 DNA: TGCAGTGCTGGACTGGATACGCAGTATTTT. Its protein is CSAGLDTQYF.